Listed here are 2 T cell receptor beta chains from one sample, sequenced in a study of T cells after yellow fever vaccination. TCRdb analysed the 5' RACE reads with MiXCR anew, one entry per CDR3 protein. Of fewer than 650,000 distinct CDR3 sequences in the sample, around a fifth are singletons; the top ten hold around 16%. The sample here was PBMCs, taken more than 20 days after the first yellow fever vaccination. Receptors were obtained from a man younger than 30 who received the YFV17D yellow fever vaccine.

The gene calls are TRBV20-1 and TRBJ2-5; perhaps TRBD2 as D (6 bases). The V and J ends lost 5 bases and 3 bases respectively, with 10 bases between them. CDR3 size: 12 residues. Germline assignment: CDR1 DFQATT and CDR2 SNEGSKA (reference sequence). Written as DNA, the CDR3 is TGCAGTGCTGGGGACTGGAAAGAGACCCAGTACTTC. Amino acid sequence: CSAGDWKETQYF.

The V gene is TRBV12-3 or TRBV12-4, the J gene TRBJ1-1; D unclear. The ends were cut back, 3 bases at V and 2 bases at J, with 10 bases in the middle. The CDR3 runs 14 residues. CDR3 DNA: TGTGCCAGCAGTTTCGAACAAGATAACACTGAAGCTTTCTTT. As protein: CASSFEQDNTEAFF.